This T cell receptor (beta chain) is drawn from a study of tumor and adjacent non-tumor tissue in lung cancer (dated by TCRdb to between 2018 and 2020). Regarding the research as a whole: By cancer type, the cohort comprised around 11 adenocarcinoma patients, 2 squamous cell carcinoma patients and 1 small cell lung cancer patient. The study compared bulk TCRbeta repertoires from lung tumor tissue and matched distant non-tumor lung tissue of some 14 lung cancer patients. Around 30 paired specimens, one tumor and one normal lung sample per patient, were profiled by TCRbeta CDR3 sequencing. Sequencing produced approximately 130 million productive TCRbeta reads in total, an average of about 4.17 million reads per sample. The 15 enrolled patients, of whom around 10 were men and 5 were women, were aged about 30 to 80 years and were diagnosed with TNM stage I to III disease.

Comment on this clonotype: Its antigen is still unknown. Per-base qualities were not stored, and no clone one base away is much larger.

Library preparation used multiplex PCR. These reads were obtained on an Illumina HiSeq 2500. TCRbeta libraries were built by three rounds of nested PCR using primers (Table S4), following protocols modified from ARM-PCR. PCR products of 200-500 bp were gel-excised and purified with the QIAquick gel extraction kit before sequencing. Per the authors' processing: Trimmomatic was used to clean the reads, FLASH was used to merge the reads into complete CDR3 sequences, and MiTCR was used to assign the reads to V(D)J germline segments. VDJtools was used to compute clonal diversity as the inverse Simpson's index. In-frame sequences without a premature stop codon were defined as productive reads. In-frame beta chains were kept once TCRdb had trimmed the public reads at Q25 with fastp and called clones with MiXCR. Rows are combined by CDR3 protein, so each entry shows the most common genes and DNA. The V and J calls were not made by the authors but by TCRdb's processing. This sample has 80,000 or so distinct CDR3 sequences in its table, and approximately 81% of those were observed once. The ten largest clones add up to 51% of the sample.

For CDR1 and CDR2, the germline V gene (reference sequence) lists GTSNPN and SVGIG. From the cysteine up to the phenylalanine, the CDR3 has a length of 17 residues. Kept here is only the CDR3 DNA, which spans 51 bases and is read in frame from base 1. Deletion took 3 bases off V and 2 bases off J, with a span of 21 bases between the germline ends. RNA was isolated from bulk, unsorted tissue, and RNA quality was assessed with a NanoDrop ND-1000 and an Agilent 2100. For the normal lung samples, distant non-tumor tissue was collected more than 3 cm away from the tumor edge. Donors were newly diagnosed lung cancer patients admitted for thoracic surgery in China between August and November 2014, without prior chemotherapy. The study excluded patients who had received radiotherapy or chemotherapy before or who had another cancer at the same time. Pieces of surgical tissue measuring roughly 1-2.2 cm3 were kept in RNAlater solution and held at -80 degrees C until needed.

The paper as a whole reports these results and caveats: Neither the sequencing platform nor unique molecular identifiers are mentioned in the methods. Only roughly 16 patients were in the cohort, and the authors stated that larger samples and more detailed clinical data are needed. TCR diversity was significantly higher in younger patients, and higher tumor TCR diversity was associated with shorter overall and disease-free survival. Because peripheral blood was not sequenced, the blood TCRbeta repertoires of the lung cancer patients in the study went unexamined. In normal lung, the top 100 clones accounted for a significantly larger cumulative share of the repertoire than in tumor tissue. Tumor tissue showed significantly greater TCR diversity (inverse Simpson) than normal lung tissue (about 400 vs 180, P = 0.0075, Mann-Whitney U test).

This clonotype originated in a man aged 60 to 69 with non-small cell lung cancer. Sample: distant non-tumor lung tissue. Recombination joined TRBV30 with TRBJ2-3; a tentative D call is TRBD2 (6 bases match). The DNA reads TGTGCCTGGAGCGTCGGAACGGGACTGGGTCCCACAGATACGCAGTATTTT. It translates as CAWSVGTGLGPTDTQYF. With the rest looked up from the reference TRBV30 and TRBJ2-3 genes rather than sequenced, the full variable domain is SQTIHQWPATLVQPVGSPLSLECTVEGTSNPNLYWYRQAAGRGLQLLFYSVGIGQISSEVPQNLSASRPQDRQFILSSKKLLLSDSGFYLCAWSVGTGLGPTDTQYFGPGTRLTVL.